This T cell receptor beta chain was observed in a study of graft-versus-host responses after intestinal transplantation. Study results and caveats: Graft-donor T cell macrochimerism coincided with high graft-versus-host to host-versus-graft clonal ratios in allografts. After transplant, early declines in HvG clones were associated with peak levels of circulating GvH clones.

Notes on this clone: Antigen: not known.

The table came from immunoSEQ multiplex PCR; TCRdb's copy has only in-frame clones and leaves some out. The sample has over 85,000 clones, roughly 93% seen once. V dropped 3 bases and J dropped 6; count of bases not matched to a gene: 2. The germline CDR1 and CDR2 sequences are SGHRS and YFSETQ. This CDR3 spans 12 amino acids. This chain joins TRBV5-1 and TRBJ1-1; the match to TRBD1 covers 7 bases. Sample: unstimulated CD8+ T cells sorted from spleen or lymph node cells, taken before intestinal transplant. The clonotype was recovered from a human donor who received an intestinal transplant. Here the CDR3 reads CASSSRGAEAFF. CDR3 coding DNA: TGCGCCAGCAGCTCCAGGGGGGCTGAAGCTTTCTTT.